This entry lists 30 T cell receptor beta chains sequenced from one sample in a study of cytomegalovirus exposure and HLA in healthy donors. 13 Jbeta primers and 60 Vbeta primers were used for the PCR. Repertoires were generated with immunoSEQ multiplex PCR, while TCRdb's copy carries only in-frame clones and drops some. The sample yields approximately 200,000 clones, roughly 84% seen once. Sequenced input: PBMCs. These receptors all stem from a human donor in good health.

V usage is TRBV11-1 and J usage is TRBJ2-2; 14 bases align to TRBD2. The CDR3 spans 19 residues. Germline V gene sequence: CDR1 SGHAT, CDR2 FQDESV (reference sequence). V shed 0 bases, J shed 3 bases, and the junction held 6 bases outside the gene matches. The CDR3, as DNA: TGTGCCAGCAGCTTAGCGGTCGGGACTAGCGGGAGTTACACCGGGGAGCTGTTTTTT. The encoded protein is CASSLAVGTSGSYTGELFF.

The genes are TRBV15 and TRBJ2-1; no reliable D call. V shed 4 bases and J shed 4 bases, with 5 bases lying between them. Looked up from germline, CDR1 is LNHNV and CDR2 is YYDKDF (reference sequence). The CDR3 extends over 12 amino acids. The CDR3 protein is CATSTVYNEQFF. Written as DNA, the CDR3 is TGTGCCACCAGCACAGTTTACAATGAGCAGTTCTTC.

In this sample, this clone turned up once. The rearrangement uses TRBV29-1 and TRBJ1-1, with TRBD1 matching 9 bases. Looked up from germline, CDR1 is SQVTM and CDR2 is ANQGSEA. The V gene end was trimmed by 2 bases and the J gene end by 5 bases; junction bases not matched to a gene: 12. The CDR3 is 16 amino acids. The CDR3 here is CSVETGYRGQRTEAFF. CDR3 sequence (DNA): TGCAGCGTTGAAACCGGGTACAGGGGGCAGAGGACTGAAGCTTTCTTT.

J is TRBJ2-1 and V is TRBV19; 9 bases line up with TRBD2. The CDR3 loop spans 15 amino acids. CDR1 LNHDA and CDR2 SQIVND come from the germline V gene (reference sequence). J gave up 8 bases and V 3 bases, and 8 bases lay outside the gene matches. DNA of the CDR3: TGTGCCAGTAGTATCCGCGGGAGGGTCGGCTATGAGCAGTTCTTC. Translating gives CASSIRGRVGYEQFF.

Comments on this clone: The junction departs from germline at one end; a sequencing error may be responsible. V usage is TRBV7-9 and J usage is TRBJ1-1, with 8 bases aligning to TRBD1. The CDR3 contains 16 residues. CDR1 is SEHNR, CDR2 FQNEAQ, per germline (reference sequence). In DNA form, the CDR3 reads TGTTCCAGCAGCTTTGGGGACAGGCGGGGATACACTGAAGCTTTCTTT. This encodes CSSSFGDRRGYTEAFF.

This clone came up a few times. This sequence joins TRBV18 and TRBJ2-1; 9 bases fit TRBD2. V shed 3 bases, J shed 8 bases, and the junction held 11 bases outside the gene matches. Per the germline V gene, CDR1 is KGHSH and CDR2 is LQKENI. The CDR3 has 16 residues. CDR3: CASSPRLAGIGDEQFF. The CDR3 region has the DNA TGTGCCAGCTCACCTCGGCTAGCGGGAATAGGCGATGAGCAGTTCTTC.

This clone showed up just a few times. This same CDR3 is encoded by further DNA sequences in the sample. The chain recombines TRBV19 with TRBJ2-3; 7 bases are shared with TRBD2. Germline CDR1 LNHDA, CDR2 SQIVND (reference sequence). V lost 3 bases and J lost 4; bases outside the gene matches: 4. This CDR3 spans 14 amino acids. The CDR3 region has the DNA TGTGCCAGTAGTATTACTAGCGACCCAGATACGCAGTATTTT. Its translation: CASSITSDPDTQYF.

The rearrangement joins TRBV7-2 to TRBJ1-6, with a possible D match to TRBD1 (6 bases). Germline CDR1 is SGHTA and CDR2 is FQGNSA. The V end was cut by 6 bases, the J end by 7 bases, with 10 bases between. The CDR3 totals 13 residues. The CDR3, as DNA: TGTGCCAGCAGGTCTACAGGGAATTCACCCCTCCACTTT. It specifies CASRSTGNSPLHF.

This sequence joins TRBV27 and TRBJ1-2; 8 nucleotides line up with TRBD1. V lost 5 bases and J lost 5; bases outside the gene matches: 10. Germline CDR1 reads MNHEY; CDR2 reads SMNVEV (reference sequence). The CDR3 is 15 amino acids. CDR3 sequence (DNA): TGTGCCAGCAGTCTTACTCGACAGGGGAGTTATGGCTACACCTTC. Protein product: CASSLTRQGSYGYTF.

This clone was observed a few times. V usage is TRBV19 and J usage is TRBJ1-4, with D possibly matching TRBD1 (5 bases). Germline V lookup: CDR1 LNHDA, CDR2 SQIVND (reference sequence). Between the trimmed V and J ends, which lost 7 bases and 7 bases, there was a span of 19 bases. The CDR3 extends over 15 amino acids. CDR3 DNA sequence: TGTGCCAGTACCTCATGGGGGGTACGGGGTGAAAAACTGTTTTTT. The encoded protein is CASTSWGVRGEKLFF.

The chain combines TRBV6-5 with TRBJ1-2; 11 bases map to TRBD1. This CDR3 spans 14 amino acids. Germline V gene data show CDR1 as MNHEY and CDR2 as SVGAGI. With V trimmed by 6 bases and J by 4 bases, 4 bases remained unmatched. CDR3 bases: TGTGCCAGCAGGGACAGGGGGCTCAGCTATGGCTACACCTTC. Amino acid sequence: CASRDRGLSYGYTF.

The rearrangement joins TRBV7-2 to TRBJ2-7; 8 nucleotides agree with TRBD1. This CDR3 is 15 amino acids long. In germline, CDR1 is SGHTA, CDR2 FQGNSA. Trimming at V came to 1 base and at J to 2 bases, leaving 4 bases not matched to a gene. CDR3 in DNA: TGTGCCAGCAGCTTAGACAGGGGGAATCCCTACGAGCAGTACTTC. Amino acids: CASSLDRGNPYEQYF.

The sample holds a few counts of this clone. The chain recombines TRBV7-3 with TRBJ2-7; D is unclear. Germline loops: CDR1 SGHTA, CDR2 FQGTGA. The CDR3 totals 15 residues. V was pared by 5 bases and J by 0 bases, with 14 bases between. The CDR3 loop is CASSPRLNSSYEQYF. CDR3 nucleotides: TGTGCCAGCAGCCCCAGACTGAATAGCTCCTACGAGCAGTACTTC.

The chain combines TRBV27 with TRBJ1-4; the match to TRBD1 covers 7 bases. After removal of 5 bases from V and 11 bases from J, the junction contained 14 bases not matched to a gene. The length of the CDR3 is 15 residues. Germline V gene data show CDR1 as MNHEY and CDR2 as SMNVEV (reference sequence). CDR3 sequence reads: CASSPLDRSGEKLFF. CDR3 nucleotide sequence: TGTGCCAGCAGTCCACTGGACAGGTCTGGGGAGAAACTGTTTTTT.

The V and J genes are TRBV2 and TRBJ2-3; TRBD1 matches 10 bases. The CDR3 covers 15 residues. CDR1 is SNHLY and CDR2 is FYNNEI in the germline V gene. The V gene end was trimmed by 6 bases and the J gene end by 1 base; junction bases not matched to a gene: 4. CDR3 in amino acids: CASSAGTGGTDTQYF. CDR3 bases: TGTGCCAGCAGCGCCGGGACAGGGGGCACAGATACGCAGTATTTT.

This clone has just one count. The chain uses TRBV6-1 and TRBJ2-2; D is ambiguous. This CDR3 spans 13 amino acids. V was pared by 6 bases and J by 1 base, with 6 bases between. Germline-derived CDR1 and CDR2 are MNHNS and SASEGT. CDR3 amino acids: CASSPLNTGELFF. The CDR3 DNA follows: TGTGCCAGCAGCCCTTTGAACACCGGGGAGCTGTTTTTT.

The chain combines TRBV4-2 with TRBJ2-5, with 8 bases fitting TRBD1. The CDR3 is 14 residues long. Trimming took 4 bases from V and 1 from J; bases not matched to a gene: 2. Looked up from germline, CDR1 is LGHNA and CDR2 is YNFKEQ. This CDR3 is CASSPTGGQETQYF. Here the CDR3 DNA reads TGTGCCAGCAGCCCTACAGGGGGCCAAGAGACCCAGTACTTC.

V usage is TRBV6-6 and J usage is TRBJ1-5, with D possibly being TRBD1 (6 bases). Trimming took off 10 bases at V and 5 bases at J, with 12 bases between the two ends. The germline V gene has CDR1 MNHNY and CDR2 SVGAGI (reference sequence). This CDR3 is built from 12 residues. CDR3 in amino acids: CAIRAGDQPQHF. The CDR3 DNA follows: TGTGCCATCCGAGCAGGGGATCAGCCCCAGCATTTT.

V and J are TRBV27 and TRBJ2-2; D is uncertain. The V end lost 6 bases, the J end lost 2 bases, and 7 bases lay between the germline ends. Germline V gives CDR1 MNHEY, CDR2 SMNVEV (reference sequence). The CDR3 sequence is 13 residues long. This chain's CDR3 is CASRRSNTGELFF. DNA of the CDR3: TGTGCCAGCAGGCGGTCAAACACCGGGGAGCTGTTTTTT.

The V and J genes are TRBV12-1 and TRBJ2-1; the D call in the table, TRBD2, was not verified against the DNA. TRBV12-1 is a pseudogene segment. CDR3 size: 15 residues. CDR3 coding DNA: TGTGCCAGCAGCTCCGGGTCGACCCCTTACAATGAGCAGTTCTTC. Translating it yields CASSSGSTPYNEQFF.

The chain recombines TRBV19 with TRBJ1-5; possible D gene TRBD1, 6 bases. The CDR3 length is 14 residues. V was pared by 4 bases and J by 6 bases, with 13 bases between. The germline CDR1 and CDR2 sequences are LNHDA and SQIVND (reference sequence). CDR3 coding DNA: TGTGCCAGTAGTACAGGGGAGGGATTTCAGCCCCAGCATTTT. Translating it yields CASSTGEGFQPQHF.

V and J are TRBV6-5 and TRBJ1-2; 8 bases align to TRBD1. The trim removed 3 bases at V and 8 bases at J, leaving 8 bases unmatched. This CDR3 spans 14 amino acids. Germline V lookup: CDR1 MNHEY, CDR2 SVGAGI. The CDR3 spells CASSYKDRARGYTF. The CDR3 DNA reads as TGTGCCAGCAGTTATAAGGACAGGGCTCGCGGCTACACCTTC.

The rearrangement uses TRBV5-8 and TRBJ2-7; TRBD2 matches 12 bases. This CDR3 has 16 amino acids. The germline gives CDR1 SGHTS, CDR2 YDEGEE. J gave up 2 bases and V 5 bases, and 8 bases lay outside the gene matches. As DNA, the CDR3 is TGTGCCAGCAGGGTGGGACTAGCGGGTATAACCTACGAGCAGTACTTC. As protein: CASRVGLAGITYEQYF.

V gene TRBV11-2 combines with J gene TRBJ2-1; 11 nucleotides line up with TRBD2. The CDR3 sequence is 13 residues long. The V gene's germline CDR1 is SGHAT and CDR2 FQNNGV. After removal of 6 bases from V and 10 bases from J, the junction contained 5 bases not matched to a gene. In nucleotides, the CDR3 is TGTGCCAGCAGGACTAGCGGGACGTTAGAGCAGTTCTTC. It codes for CASRTSGTLEQFF.

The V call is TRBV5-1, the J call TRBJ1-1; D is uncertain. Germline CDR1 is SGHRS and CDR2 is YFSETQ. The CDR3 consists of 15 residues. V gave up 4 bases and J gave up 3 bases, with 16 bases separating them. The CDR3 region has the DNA TGCGCCAGCAGCCCCATGGCAGGTACGGACACTGAAGCTTTCTTT. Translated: CASSPMAGTDTEAFF. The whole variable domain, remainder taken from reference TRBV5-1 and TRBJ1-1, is KAGVTQTPRYLIKTRGQQVTLSCSPISGHRSVSWYQQTPGQGLQFLFEYFSETQRNKGNFPGRFSGRQFSNSRSEMNVSTLELGDSALYLCASSPMAGTDTEAFFGQGTRLTVV.

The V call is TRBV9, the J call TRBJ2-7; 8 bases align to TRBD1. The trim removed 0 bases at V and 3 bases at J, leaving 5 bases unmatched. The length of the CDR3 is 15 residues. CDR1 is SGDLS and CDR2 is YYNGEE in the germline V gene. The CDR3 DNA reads TGTGCCAGCAGCGTAGGCGGACAGGGACTCTACGAGCAGTACTTC. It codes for CASSVGGQGLYEQYF.

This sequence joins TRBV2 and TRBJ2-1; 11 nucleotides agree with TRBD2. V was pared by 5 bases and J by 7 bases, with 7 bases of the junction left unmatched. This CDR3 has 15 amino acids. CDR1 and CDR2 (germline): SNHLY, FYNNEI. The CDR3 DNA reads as TGTGCCAGCAGTTGGGGTAGCGGGAGGGTTAATGAGCAGTTCTTC. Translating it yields CASSWGSGRVNEQFF.

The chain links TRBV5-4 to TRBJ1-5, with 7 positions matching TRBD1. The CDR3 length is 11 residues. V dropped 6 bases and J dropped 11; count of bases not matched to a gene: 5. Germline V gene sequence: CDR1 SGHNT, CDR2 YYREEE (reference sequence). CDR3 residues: CASIPGTAQHF. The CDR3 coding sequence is TGTGCCAGCATTCCTGGGACAGCCCAGCATTTT.

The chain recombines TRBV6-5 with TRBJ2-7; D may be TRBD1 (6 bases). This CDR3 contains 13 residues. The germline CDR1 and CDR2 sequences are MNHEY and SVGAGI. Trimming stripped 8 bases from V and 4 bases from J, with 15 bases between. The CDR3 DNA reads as TGTGCCAGCGGGGCGGCAGGGGAATACGAGCAGTACTTC. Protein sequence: CASGAAGEYEQYF.

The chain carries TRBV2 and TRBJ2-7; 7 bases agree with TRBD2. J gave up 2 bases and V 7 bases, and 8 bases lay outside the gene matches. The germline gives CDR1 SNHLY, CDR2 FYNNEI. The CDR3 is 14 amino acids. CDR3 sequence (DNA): TGTGCCAGCACATCGGGCGGGAGACCCTACGAGCAGTACTTC. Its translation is CASTSGGRPYEQYF. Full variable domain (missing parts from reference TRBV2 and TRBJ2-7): EPEVTQTPSHQVTQMGQEVILRCVPISNHLYFYWYRQILGQKVEFLVSFYNNEISEKSEIFDDQFSVERPDGSNFTLKIRSTKLEDSAMYFCASTSGGRPYEQYFGPGTRLTVT.